Listed below are T cell receptor beta chains from one sample, sequenced in a study of shared T cell receptors in the human thymus. Only in-frame clones appear in the TCRdb table, and some are missing; sequencing was by immunoSEQ multiplex PCR. The repertoire consists of some 400,000 clones, with about 95% occurring once and the leading ten covering roughly 0.02%. The sample taken for sequencing was thymocytes. Every receptor here comes from a human donor. The CDR3 runs from the conserved cysteine through the conserved F or W. D genes are given only for firm matches. Where a row states a size, it is once, few, many or the class of an expanded clone; other rows omit it.

CDR3 | DNA | D | J | V | size
CASSRGQSTDTQYF | TGCGCCAGCAGCCGGGGACAGAGCACAGATACGCAGTATTTT | TRBD1 | TRBJ2-3 | TRBV4-1 | .
CASSFRLAGGTGELFF | TGTGCCAGCAGCTTCCGACTAGCGGGAGGCACCGGGGAGCTGTTTTTT | TRBD2 | TRBJ2-2 | TRBV7-2 | few
CASSPYSTDTQYF | TGTGCCAGCAGCCCCTATAGCACAGATACGCAGTATTTT | . | TRBJ2-3 | TRBV5-4 | .
CASSPLTSGDYNEQFF | TGTGCCAGCAGTCCCCTGACTAGCGGGGACTACAATGAGCAGTTCTTC | TRBD2 | TRBJ2-1 | TRBV28 | .
CASRPGQGKHGYTF | TGTGCCAGTAGGCCGGGACAGGGGAAGCATGGCTACACCTTC | TRBD1 | TRBJ1-2 | TRBV19 | .
CASSRPGLAGPNTGELFF | TGTGCCAGCAGCCGACCGGGACTAGCGGGCCCGAACACCGGGGAGCTGTTTTTT | TRBD2 | TRBJ2-2 | TRBV7-3 | .
CASSFGWQGIYEQYF | TGTGCCAGCAGCTTTGGGTGGCAGGGGATTTACGAGCAGTACTTC | . | TRBJ2-7 | TRBV13 | .
CASRQPFRGRETQYF | TGTGCCAGCAGACAACCCTTCCGGGGACGGGAGACCCAGTACTTC | . | TRBJ2-5 | TRBV11-2 | .
CASSPSQSSYNEQFF | TGCGCCAGCAGCCCCTCACAGAGCTCCTACAATGAGCAGTTCTTC | . | TRBJ2-1 | TRBV5-1 | .
CASFWRGPSGNTIYF | . | . | TRBJ1-3 | TRBV6-6 | .
CASSESRGTQYF | TGTGCCAGCAGTGAGTCTAGAGGGACCCAGTACTTC | . | TRBJ2-5 | TRBV25-1 | .
CASSFLAGEVAWDTQYF | TGTGCCAGCAGCTTTCTAGCGGGAGAGGTAGCGTGGGATACGCAGTATTTT | TRBD2 | TRBJ2-3 | TRBV5-6 | .
CASSVLRPRLLTF | TGTGCCAGCAGCGTCCTCCGTCCCCGGCTACTCACCTTC | . | TRBJ1-2 | TRBV7-2 | .
CASSQDPFGLAGMVAYNEQFF | TGCGCCAGCAGCCAAGATCCATTTGGACTAGCGGGAATGGTGGCCTACAATGAGCAGTTCTTC | TRBD2 | TRBJ2-1 | TRBV4-3 | .
CASSTSGLPYEQYF | TGTGCCAGCAGCACTAGCGGGTTACCCTACGAGCAGTACTTC | TRBD2 | TRBJ2-7 | TRBV28 | .
CASSDTAGDGANTEAFF | TGTGCCAGTAGCGACACGGCAGGGGACGGGGCTAACACTGAAGCTTTCTTT | . | TRBJ1-1 | TRBV19 | .
CASSGSKGDLRYF | TGTGCCAGCAGTGGATCAAAGGGAGACCTCCGGTACTTC | . | TRBJ2-7 | TRBV6-4 | .
CASSYPGTGIYEQYF | TGTGCCAGCAGTTACCCCGGGACAGGGATCTACGAGCAGTACTTC | TRBD1 | TRBJ2-7 | TRBV6-5 | .
CASSLGAGAMGKNIQYF | TGTGCCAGCAGCCTGGGGGCGGGGGCTATGGGCAAAAACATTCAGTACTTC | . | TRBJ2-4 | TRBV5-5 | .
CASSLDQGTDTQYF | TGTGCCAGCAGCTTAGATCAGGGCACAGATACGCAGTATTTT | . | TRBJ2-3 | TRBV11-3 | .
CASSPGHLKTYEQYF | TGTGCCAGTAGTCCAGGACACCTCAAAACCTACGAGCAGTACTTC | . | TRBJ2-7 | TRBV19 | .
CASGGEQYF | TGTGCCAGCGGTGGCGAGCAGTACTTC | . | TRBJ2-7 | TRBV28 | .
CASKRDTQYF | TGTGCCAGCAAACGAGATACGCAGTATTTT | . | TRBJ2-3 | TRBV27 | .
CASSLKAGVKNIQYF | TGTGCCAGCAGTTTAAAGGCAGGGGTGAAAAACATTCAGTACTTC | . | TRBJ2-4 | TRBV28 | .
CASSPGGTNTGELFF | TGTGCCAGCAGTCCGGGGGGTACGAACACCGGGGAGCTGTTTTTT | TRBD2 | TRBJ2-2 | TRBV27 | .
CASSQDPGGTSGYQETQYF | TGTGCCAGCAGCCAGGATCCCGGAGGGACTAGCGGGTACCAAGAGACCCAGTACTTC | TRBD2 | TRBJ2-5 | TRBV14 | .
CASSEWLDSPQETQYF | TGTGCCAGCAGTGAATGGCTGGACTCCCCACAAGAGACCCAGTACTTC | . | TRBJ2-5 | TRBV25-1 | .
CTSSPGLNASDQPQHF | TGCACCAGCAGTCCCGGACTTAACGCTAGCGATCAGCCCCAGCATTTT | . | TRBJ1-5 | TRBV1 | .
CASSLRGRSYEQYF | TGTGCCAGCAGCTTAAGGGGGAGGAGCTACGAGCAGTACTTC | . | TRBJ2-7 | TRBV13 | .
CASSRDSFMNTEAFF | TGTGCCAGCAGTCGAGACAGCTTCATGAACACTGAAGCTTTCTTT | . | TRBJ1-1 | TRBV6-5 | .
CASSLVPTSGRGQETQYF | TGTGCCAGCAGCTTGGTCCCGACTAGCGGGAGGGGGCAAGAGACCCAGTACTTC | TRBD2 | TRBJ2-5 | TRBV11-2 | .
CASSARRESFTEAFF | TGTGCCAGCAGCGCTCGCAGGGAGAGCTTCACTGAAGCTTTCTTT | . | TRBJ1-1 | TRBV7-9 | .
CASSVPGHGPYEQYF | TGTGCCAGCAGTGTCCCGGGACATGGACCCTACGAGCAGTACTTC | . | TRBJ2-7 | TRBV6-1 | once
CASSYSGGGFSYEQYF | TGTGCCAGCAGTTACTCCGGTGGCGGCTTCTCCTACGAGCAGTACTTC | . | TRBJ2-7 | TRBV6-5 | .
CAGGTGSGNTIYF | TGTGCCGGTGGGACAGGCTCTGGAAACACCATATATTTT | TRBD1 | TRBJ1-3 | TRBV10-3 | once
CASSWHRVGYEQYF | TGTGCCAGCAGCTGGCACAGGGTTGGCTACGAGCAGTACTTC | . | TRBJ2-7 | TRBV7-8 | .
CASSSRGPRNTGELFF | TGTGCCAGCAGCTCGAGGGGGCCTAGGAACACCGGGGAGCTGTTTTTT | TRBD1 | TRBJ2-2 | TRBV7-9 | .
CASSYLAGGSYEQYF | TGTGCCAGCAGCTACTTAGCGGGAGGGTCCTACGAGCAGTACTTC | TRBD2 | TRBJ2-7 | TRBV6-6 | .
CASSLEVRGDRGRKTQYF | TGTGCCAGCAGCTTAGAGGTGCGCGGTGACAGGGGTAGAAAGACCCAGTACTTC | TRBD1 | TRBJ2-5 | TRBV7-2 | .
CASSATRVNTGELFF | TGTGCCAGCAGCGCTACAAGGGTAAACACCGGGGAGCTGTTTTTT | . | TRBJ2-2 | TRBV13 | .
CASSSTRGGGSVGTGELFF | TGTGCCAGCAGCTCCACCCGGGGAGGGGGCAGTGTGGGCACCGGGGAGCTGTTTTTT | . | TRBJ2-2 | TRBV5-6 | .
CASSLQGFSQGTGELFF | TGTGCCAGCAGCTTGCAGGGTTTTAGCCAGGGGACCGGGGAGCTGTTTTTT | . | TRBJ2-2 | TRBV7-9 | few
CASSPRTGSVNTEAFF | TGTGCCAGCAGCCCCCGGACAGGGTCGGTGAACACTGAAGCTTTCTTT | TRBD1 | TRBJ1-1 | TRBV11-2 | .
CSAEGPGRTDTQYF | TGCAGCGCCGAGGGTCCGGGTCGCACAGATACGCAGTATTTT | . | TRBJ2-3 | TRBV29-1 | .
CASSLPRQGVGQETQYF | TGTGCCAGCAGCCTACCCCGACAGGGGGTGGGCCAAGAGACCCAGTACTTC | TRBD1 | TRBJ2-5 | TRBV11-1 | .
CATSRGRTSGSYEQYF | TGTGCCACCAGCAGAGGCCGGACTAGCGGGAGTTACGAGCAGTACTTC | TRBD2 | TRBJ2-7 | TRBV15 | .
CASTPRGGGYTF | TGTGCCAGCACTCCTCGGGGGGGTGGCTACACCTTC | . | TRBJ1-2 | TRBV28 | .
CSVEKQGARVTEAFF | TGCAGCGTTGAGAAACAGGGGGCTCGGGTCACTGAAGCTTTCTTT | TRBD1 | TRBJ1-1 | TRBV29-1 | .